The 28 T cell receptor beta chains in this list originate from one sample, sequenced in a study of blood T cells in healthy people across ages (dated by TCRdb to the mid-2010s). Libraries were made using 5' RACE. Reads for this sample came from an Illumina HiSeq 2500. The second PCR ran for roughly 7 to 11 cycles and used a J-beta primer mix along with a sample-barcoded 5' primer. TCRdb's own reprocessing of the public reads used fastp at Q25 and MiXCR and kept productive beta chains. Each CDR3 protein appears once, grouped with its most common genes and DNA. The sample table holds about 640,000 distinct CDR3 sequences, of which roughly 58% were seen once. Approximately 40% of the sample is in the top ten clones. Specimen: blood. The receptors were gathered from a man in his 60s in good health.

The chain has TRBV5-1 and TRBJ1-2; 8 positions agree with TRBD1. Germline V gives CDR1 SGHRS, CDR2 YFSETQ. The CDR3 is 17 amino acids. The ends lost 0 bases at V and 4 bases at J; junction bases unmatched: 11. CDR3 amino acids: CASSLVIGQGSAYGYTF. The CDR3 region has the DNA TGCGCCAGCAGCTTGGTTATAGGACAGGGCTCGGCCTATGGCTACACCTTC.

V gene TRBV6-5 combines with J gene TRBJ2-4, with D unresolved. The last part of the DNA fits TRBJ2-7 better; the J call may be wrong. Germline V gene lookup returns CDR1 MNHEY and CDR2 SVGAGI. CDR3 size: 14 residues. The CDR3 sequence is CASSRTPGLYEQYF. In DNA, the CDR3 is TGTGCCAGCAGTCGTACTCCGGGCCTCTACGAGCAGTACTTC.

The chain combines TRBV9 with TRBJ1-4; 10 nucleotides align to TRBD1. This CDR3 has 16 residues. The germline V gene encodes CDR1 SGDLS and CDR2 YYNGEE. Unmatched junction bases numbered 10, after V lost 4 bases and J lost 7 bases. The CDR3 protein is CASSLAPGQGSEKLFF. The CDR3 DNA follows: TGTGCCAGCAGCTTGGCCCCGGGACAGGGGAGTGAAAAACTGTTTTTT.

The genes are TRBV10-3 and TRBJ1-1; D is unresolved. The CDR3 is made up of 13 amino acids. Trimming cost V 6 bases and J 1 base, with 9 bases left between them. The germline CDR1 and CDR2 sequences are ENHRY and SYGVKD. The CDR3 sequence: CAISQNGNTEAFF. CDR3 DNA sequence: TGTGCCATCAGCCAGAATGGGAACACTGAAGCTTTCTTT.

The CDR3 reads CASSGEVNTEAFF. The CDR3 region has the DNA TGTGCCAGCAGTGGGGAGGTGAACACTGAAGCTTTCTTT. This chain joins TRBV2 and TRBJ1-1; unclear D gene. Germline CDR1 is SNHLY and CDR2 is FYNNEI. V was cut by 4 bases and J by 0 bases, with 6 bases left in between. CDR3 length: 13 residues.

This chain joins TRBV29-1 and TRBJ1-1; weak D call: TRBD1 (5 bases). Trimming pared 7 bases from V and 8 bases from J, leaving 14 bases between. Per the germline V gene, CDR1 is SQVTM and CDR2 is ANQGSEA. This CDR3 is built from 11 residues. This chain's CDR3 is CSASWGGEAFF. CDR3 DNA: TGCAGCGCCTCCTGGGGGGGAGAAGCTTTCTTT.

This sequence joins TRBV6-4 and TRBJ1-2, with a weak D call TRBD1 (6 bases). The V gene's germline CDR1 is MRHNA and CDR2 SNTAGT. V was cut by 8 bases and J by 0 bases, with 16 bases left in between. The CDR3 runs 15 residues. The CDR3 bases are TGTGCCAGCCAGAGGGGACACATAGCTAACTATGGCTACACCTTC. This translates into CASQRGHIANYGYTF.

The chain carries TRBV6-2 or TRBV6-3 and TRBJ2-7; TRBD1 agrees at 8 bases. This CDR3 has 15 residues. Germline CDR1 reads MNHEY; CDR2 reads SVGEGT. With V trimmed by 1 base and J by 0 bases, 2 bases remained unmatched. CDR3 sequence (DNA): TGTGCCAGCAGTTACTGGACAGGGCCCTCCTACGAGCAGTACTTC. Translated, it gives CASSYWTGPSYEQYF.

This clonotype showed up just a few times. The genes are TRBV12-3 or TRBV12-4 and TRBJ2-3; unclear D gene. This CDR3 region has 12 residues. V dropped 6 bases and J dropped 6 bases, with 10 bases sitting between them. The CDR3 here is CASSSDGDTQYF. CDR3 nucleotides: TGTGCCAGCAGCTCCGATGGGGATACGCAGTATTTT.

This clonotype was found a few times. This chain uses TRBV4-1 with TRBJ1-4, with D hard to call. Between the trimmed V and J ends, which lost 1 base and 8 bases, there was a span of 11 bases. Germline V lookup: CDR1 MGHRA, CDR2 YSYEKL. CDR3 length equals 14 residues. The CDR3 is CASSQGLLGEKLFF. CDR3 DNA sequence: TGCGCCAGCAGCCAAGGACTATTAGGAGAAAAACTGTTTTTT.

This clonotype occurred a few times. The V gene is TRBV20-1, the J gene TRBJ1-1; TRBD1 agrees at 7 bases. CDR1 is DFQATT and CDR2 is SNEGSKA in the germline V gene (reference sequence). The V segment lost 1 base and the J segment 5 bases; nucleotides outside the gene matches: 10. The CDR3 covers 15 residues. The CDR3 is CSARGPGGGRTEAFF. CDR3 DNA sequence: TGCAGTGCTAGAGGCCCGGGAGGGGGCAGAACTGAAGCTTTCTTT.

The CDR3 DNA follows: TGCGCCAGCAGCTTGGTCCCGGGCCCCGACTACGAGCAGTACTTC. Protein: CASSLVPGPDYEQYF. The chain links TRBV5-1 to TRBJ2-4; D remains ambiguous. The closer fit of TRBJ2-7 to the DNA end suggests the J call may be wrong. Germline V gives CDR1 SGHRS, CDR2 YFSETQ. CDR3 length equals 15 residues.

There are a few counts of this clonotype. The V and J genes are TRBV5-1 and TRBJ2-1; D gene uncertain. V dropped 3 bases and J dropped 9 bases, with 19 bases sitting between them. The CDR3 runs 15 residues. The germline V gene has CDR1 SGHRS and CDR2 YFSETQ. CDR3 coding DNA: TGCGCCAGCAGCTCCACGGCCGGCGGTACTGGTGAGCAGTTCTTC. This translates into CASSSTAGGTGEQFF. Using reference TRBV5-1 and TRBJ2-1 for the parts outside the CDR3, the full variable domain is KAGVTQTPRYLIKTRGQQVTLSCSPISGHRSVSWYQQTPGQGLQFLFEYFSETQRNKGNFPGRFSGRQFSNSRSEMNVSTLELGDSALYLCASSSTAGGTGEQFFGPGTRLTVL.

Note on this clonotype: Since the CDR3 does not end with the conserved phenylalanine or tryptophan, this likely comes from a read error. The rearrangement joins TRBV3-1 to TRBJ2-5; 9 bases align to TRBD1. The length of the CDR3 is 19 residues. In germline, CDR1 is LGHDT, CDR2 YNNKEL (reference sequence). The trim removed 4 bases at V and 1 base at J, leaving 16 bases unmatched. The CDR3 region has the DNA TGTGCCAGCAGCCTCCCCGGGACAGGGCAAAACCACCGCCAAGAGACCCAGTACTTA. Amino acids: CASSLPGTGQNHRQETQYL.

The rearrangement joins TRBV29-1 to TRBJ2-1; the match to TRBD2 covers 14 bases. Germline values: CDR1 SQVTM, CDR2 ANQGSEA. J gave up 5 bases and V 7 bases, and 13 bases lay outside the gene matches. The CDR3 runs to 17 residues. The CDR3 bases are TGCAGCGCCGGAGGGACTAGCGGGGGTGTTATCCACAATGAGCAGTTCTTC. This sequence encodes CSAGGTSGGVIHNEQFF.

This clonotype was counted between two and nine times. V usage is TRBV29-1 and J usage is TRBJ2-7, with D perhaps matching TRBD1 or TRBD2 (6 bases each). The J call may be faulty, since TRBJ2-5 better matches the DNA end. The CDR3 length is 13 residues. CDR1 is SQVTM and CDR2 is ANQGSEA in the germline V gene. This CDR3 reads CSVRRSGAETQYF. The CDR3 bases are TGCAGCGTTAGGAGGTCGGGGGCAGAGACCCAGTACTTC.

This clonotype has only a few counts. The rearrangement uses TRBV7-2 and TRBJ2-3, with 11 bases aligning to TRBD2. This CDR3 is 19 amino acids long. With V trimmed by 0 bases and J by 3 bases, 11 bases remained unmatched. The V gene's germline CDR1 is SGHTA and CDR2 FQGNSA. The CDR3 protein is CASSLASGGALVGTDTQYF. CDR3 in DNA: TGTGCCAGCAGCTTAGCTAGCGGGGGGGCCCTGGTAGGAACAGATACGCAGTATTTT.

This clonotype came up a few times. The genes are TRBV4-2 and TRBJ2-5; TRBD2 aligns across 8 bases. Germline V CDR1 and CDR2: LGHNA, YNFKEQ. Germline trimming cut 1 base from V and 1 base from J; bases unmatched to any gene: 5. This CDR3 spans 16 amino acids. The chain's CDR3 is CASSQGIAGPQETQYF. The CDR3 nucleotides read TGTGCCAGCAGCCAAGGGATAGCGGGACCCCAAGAGACCCAGTACTTC.

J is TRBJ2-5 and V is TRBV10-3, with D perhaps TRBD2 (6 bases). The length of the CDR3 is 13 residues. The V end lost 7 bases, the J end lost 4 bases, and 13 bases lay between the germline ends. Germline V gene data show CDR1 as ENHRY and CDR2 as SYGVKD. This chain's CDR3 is CAINRDSSETQYF. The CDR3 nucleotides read TGTGCCATCAATAGGGACTCCTCAGAGACCCAGTACTTC.

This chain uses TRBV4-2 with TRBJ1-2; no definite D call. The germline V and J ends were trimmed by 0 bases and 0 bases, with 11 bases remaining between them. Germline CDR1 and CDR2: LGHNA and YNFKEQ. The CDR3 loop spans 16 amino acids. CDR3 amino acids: CASSQEAVGSNYGYTF. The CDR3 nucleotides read TGTGCCAGCAGCCAAGAAGCGGTCGGCTCTAACTATGGCTACACCTTC.

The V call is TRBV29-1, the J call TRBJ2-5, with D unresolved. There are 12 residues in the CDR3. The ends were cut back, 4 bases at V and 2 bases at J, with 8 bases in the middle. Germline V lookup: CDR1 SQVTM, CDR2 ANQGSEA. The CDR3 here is CSVVRHQETQYF. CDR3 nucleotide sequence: TGCAGCGTTGTTCGACATCAAGAGACCCAGTACTTC. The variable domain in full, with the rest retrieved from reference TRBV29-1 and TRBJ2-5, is SAVISQKPSRDICQRGTSLTIQCQVDSQVTMMFWYRQQPGQSLTLIATANQGSEATYESGFVIDKFPISRPNLTFSTLTVSNMSPEDSSIYLCSVVRHQETQYFGPGTRLLVL.

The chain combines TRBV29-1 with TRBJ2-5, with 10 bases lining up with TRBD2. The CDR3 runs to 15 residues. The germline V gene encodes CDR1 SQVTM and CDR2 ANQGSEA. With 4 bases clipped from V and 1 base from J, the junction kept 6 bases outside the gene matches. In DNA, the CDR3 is TGCAGCGTTGGGGGTAGCGGGGGGTTCCAAGAGACCCAGTACTTC. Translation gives CSVGGSGGFQETQYF.

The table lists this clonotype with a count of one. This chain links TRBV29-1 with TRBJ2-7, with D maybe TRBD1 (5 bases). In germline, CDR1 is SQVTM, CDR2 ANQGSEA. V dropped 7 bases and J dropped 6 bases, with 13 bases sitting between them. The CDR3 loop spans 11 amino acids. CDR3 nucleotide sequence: TGCAGCGGGCAGGGTTTACGCGAGCAGTACTTC. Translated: CSGQGLREQYF.

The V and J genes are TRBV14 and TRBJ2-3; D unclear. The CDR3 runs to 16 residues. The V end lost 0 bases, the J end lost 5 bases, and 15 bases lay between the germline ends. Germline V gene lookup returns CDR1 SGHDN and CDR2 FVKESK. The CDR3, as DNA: TGTGCCAGCAGCCAAGATCCTGAGGTATCGGTAGATACGCAGTATTTT. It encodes CASSQDPEVSVDTQYF.

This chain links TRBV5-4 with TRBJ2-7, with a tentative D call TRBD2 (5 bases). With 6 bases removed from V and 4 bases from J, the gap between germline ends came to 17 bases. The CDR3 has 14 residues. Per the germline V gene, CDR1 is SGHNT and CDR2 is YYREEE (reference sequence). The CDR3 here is CASKPEAGRYEQYF. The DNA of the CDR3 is TGTGCCAGCAAGCCGGAGGCAGGAAGATACGAGCAGTACTTC.

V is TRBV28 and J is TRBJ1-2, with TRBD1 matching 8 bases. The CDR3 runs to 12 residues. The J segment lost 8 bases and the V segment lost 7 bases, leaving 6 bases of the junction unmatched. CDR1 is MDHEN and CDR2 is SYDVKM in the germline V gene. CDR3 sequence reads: CASTGTGLGYTF. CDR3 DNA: TGTGCCAGCACCGGGACAGGATTGGGCTACACCTTC.

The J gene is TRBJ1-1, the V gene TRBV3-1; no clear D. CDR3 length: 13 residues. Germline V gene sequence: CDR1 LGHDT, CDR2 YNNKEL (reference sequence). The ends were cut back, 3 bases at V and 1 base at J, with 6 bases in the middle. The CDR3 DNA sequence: TGTGCCAGCAGCCACACACCGAACACTGAAGCTTTCTTT. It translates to CASSHTPNTEAFF.

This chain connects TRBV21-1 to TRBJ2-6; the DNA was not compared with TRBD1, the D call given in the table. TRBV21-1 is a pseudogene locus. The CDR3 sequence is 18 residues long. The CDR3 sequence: CASSLGGSPHSGANVLTF. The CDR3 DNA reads TGTGCCAGCAGCCTTGGGGGGTCGCCGCACTCTGGGGCCAACGTCCTGACTTTC.